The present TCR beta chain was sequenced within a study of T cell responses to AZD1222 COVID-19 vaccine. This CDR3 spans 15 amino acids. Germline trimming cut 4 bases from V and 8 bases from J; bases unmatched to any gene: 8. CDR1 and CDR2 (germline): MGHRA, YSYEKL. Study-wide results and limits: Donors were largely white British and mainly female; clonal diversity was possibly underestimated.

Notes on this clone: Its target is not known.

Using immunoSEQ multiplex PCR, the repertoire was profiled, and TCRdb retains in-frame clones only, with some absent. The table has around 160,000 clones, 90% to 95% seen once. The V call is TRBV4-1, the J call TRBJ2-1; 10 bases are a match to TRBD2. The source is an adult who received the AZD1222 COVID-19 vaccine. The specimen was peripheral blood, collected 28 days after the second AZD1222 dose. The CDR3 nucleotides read TGCGCCAGCAGCCTAGGGGGGACTAGCGTATATGAGCAGTTCTTC. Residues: CASSLGGTSVYEQFF.